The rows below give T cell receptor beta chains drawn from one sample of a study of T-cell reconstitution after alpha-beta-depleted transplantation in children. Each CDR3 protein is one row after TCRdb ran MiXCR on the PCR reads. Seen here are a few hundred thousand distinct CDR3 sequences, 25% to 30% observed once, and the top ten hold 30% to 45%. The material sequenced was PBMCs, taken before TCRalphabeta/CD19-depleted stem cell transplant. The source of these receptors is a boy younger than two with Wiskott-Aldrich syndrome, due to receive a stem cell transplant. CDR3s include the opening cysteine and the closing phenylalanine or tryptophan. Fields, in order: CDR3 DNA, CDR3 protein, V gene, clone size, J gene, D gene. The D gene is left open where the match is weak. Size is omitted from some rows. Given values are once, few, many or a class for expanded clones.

cdr3_nt: TGCGCCAGCAGCTACCGGACTAGCGGGACCTACAATGAGCAGTTCTTC; cdr3_aa: CASSYRTSGTYNEQFF; v_call: TRBV5-1; clone_size: .; j_call: TRBJ2-1; d_call: TRBD2
cdr3_nt: TGTGCCAGCAGCCGAATGGGGGACAGGGTATTCGACGAGCAGTACTTC; cdr3_aa: CASSRMGDRVFDEQYF; v_call: TRBV7-9; clone_size: .; j_call: TRBJ2-7; d_call: TRBD1
cdr3_nt: TGTGCCAGCAGCTTGAGGTTGGTCAGGTTCTTC; cdr3_aa: CASSLRLVRFF; v_call: TRBV7-9; clone_size: .; j_call: TRBJ2-1; d_call: .
cdr3_nt: TGTGCCAGCAGTTACTCGACAATGAGGAAAAACAGGCGACCAACCTACGAGCAGTACTTC; cdr3_aa: CASSYSTMRKNRRPTYEQYF; v_call: TRBV6-2/TRBV6-3; clone_size: .; j_call: TRBJ2-7; d_call: .
cdr3_nt: TGTGCCACCAGTCCCAGGGTCGATGAAAAACTGTTTTTT; cdr3_aa: CATSPRVDEKLFF; v_call: TRBV24-1; clone_size: .; j_call: TRBJ1-4; d_call: .
cdr3_nt: TGTGCCATCAGTGAGTTGGCGGCCCAAGAGACCCAGTACTTC; cdr3_aa: CAISELAAQETQYF; v_call: TRBV10-3; clone_size: .; j_call: TRBJ2-5; d_call: .
cdr3_nt: TGTGCCAGCAGCCCTGATATGCGGGATGGTGAGCAGTTCTTC; cdr3_aa: CASSPDMRDGEQFF; v_call: TRBV6-1; clone_size: .; j_call: TRBJ2-1; d_call: .
cdr3_nt: TGTGCCAGCTCGGTCAGGGTATCGAACACTGAAGCTTTCTTT; cdr3_aa: CASSVRVSNTEAFF; v_call: TRBV6-1; clone_size: .; j_call: TRBJ1-1; d_call: .
cdr3_nt: TGTGCCAGCAGGTCCAGGGGGATCCAGCCCCAGCATTTT; cdr3_aa: CASRSRGIQPQHF; v_call: TRBV28; clone_size: once; j_call: TRBJ1-5; d_call: TRBD1
cdr3_nt: TGCGCCAGCAGCCAAGTTGAGGGTCAGCCCCAGCATTTT; cdr3_aa: CASSQVEGQPQHF; v_call: TRBV4-1; clone_size: .; j_call: TRBJ1-5; d_call: .
cdr3_nt: TGTGCCAGCACCCGGCCGGGAAGCTCCTACGAGCAGTACTTC; cdr3_aa: CASTRPGSSYEQYF; v_call: TRBV5-6; clone_size: .; j_call: TRBJ2-7; d_call: .
cdr3_nt: TGTGCCTGTCCCTTACGTGGGCTAAAAGACAATGAGCAGTTCTTC; cdr3_aa: CACPLRGLKDNEQFF; v_call: TRBV30; clone_size: .; j_call: TRBJ2-1; d_call: .
cdr3_nt: TGCAGCGTTTACCGGGCAGCTACAACCCAGTACTTC; cdr3_aa: CSVYRAATTQYF; v_call: TRBV29-1; clone_size: few; j_call: TRBJ2-5; d_call: .
cdr3_nt: TGTGCCAGCAGTTTTGCTACGGATAGCAATCAGCCCCAGCATTTT; cdr3_aa: CASSFATDSNQPQHF; v_call: TRBV12-3/TRBV12-4; clone_size: .; j_call: TRBJ1-5; d_call: .
cdr3_nt: TGTGCCAGCAGTTTTGGTGGGACACTTCAAGAGACCCAGTACTTC; cdr3_aa: CASSFGGTLQETQYF; v_call: TRBV12-3/TRBV12-4; clone_size: .; j_call: TRBJ2-5; d_call: .
cdr3_nt: TGCGCCAGCAGCTTGGCAGCGGGAGGGCTGCTCACCGGGGAGCTGTTTTTT; cdr3_aa: CASSLAAGGLLTGELFF; v_call: TRBV5-1; clone_size: .; j_call: TRBJ2-2; d_call: TRBD2
cdr3_nt: TGCAGTGCTTTCCCGGGACTAGCGGTCGGAGGGGAGACCCAGTACTTC; cdr3_aa: CSAFPGLAVGGETQYF; v_call: TRBV20-1; clone_size: .; j_call: TRBJ2-5; d_call: TRBD2
cdr3_nt: TGTGCCAGTACCCGTGCGGGAGGGACCACAGATACGCAGTATTTT; cdr3_aa: CASTRAGGTTDTQYF; v_call: TRBV2; clone_size: few; j_call: TRBJ2-3; d_call: TRBD2
cdr3_nt: TGTGCCAGCAGTTACTCGAACCTAGCGGGAGCTACAGATACGCAGTATTTT; cdr3_aa: CASSYSNLAGATDTQYF; v_call: TRBV6-5; clone_size: few; j_call: TRBJ2-3; d_call: TRBD2
cdr3_nt: TGTGCCAGCAGCCCTGGGAGGGGGGCATACAATGAGCAGTTCTTC; cdr3_aa: CASSPGRGAYNEQFF; v_call: TRBV7-7; clone_size: .; j_call: TRBJ2-1; d_call: .
cdr3_nt: TGTGCCAGCAGTTTGCTAGCGGGAGTTGGTGAGCAGTTCTTC; cdr3_aa: CASSLLAGVGEQFF; v_call: TRBV27; clone_size: .; j_call: TRBJ2-1; d_call: TRBD2
cdr3_nt: TGTGCCAGCTCACCAGCGGGGGTGTCGGATCAGCCCCAGCATTTT; cdr3_aa: CASSPAGVSDQPQHF; v_call: TRBV18; clone_size: .; j_call: TRBJ1-5; d_call: .
cdr3_nt: TGTGCCAGCAGCACAGGCGCCTGGGGATACAATGAGCAGTTCTTC; cdr3_aa: CASSTGAWGYNEQFF; v_call: TRBV28; clone_size: .; j_call: TRBJ2-1; d_call: .
cdr3_nt: TGTGCCAGCAACAAGGGACAGGGAAGCACAGATACGCAGTATTTT; cdr3_aa: CASNKGQGSTDTQYF; v_call: TRBV12-3/TRBV12-4; clone_size: few; j_call: TRBJ2-3; d_call: TRBD1
cdr3_nt: TGTGCCAGCAGCCCGGGGGCAGAAGAGACCCAGTACTTC; cdr3_aa: CASSPGAEETQYF; v_call: TRBV5-5; clone_size: .; j_call: TRBJ2-5; d_call: .
cdr3_nt: TGTGCCAGCAGTTTAGTGGACGGCGGGGAACAGAACTTC; cdr3_aa: CASSLVDGGEQNF; v_call: TRBV12-3/TRBV12-4; clone_size: few; j_call: TRBJ2-7; d_call: .
cdr3_nt: TGTGCCAGCAGCTTAAGGTCCACCAAAGAGACCCAGTACTTC; cdr3_aa: CASSLRSTKETQYF; v_call: TRBV7-9; clone_size: .; j_call: TRBJ2-5; d_call: .
cdr3_nt: TGCGCCAGCAGCGGGACTAGCAGGAATGAGCAGTTCTTC; cdr3_aa: CASSGTSRNEQFF; v_call: TRBV5-1; clone_size: .; j_call: TRBJ2-1; d_call: TRBD2
cdr3_nt: TGTGCCAGCAGCTCTACAGGGGCGAACACTGAAGCTTTCTTT; cdr3_aa: CASSSTGANTEAFF; v_call: TRBV7-8; clone_size: .; j_call: TRBJ1-1; d_call: TRBD1
cdr3_nt: TGTGCCAGCAGTGAACAGCAGATCCGCACAGATACGCAGTATTTT; cdr3_aa: CASSEQQIRTDTQYF; v_call: TRBV6-1; clone_size: few; j_call: TRBJ2-3; d_call: .
cdr3_nt: TGCGCCAGCAGCTCCCGGACAGGGACAGGGGCCAACGTCCTGACTTTC; cdr3_aa: CASSSRTGTGANVLTF; v_call: TRBV5-1; clone_size: few; j_call: TRBJ2-6; d_call: TRBD1
cdr3_nt: TGTGCCAGCTCACCATTCGGGGAGCTGTTTTTT; cdr3_aa: CASSPFGELFF; v_call: TRBV18; clone_size: .; j_call: TRBJ2-2; d_call: .
cdr3_nt: TGCGCCAGCAGCTTGGGCTGGGACAGGGAGACAGATACGCAGTATTTT; cdr3_aa: CASSLGWDRETDTQYF; v_call: TRBV5-1; clone_size: .; j_call: TRBJ2-3; d_call: TRBD1
cdr3_nt: TGTGCCTCCGGGGGTGAAAAACTGTTTTTT; cdr3_aa: CASGGEKLFF; v_call: TRBV28; clone_size: .; j_call: TRBJ1-4; d_call: .
cdr3_nt: TGTGCCATCAGTGGCCAGAACACTGAAGCTTTCTTT; cdr3_aa: CAISGQNTEAFF; v_call: TRBV10-3; clone_size: few; j_call: TRBJ1-1; d_call: .
cdr3_nt: TGCAGTGCTAGCCCCCACCTGTTGTGGGGCGGCTACACCTTT; cdr3_aa: CSASPHLLWGGYTF; v_call: TRBV20-1; clone_size: few; j_call: TRBJ1-2; d_call: .
cdr3_nt: TGCGCCAGCAGCCAAGGGACATCCTCTACTAACTATGGCTACACCTTC; cdr3_aa: CASSQGTSSTNYGYTF; v_call: TRBV5-1; clone_size: .; j_call: TRBJ1-2; d_call: .
cdr3_nt: TGTGCCACTCAATCATCGGGCTACGAGCAGTACTTC; cdr3_aa: CATQSSGYEQYF; v_call: TRBV19; clone_size: .; j_call: TRBJ2-7; d_call: .
cdr3_nt: TGTGCCTGGAGTGTACGTGCGGGGTCCACCGGGGAGCTGTTTTTT; cdr3_aa: CAWSVRAGSTGELFF; v_call: TRBV30; clone_size: .; j_call: TRBJ2-2; d_call: .
cdr3_nt: TGTGCCACCAGTGATACCCCTCTAGCGGGAGGAGCCTTGACCTACAATGAGCAGTTCTTC; cdr3_aa: CATSDTPLAGGALTYNEQFF; v_call: TRBV24-1; clone_size: .; j_call: TRBJ2-1; d_call: TRBD2
cdr3_nt: TGCAGTGCTACCCGGGACTCCTACACAGATACGCAGTATTTT; cdr3_aa: CSATRDSYTDTQYF; v_call: TRBV20-1; clone_size: .; j_call: TRBJ2-3; d_call: .
cdr3_nt: TGTGCCAGCAGCGACTTACAGGGTCGTACTGAAGCTTTCTTT; cdr3_aa: CASSDLQGRTEAFF; v_call: TRBV5-4; clone_size: .; j_call: TRBJ1-1; d_call: .
cdr3_nt: TGTGCCAGCAGCCCGACTAGCGTGGTAGATACGCAGTATTTT; cdr3_aa: CASSPTSVVDTQYF; v_call: TRBV12-3/TRBV12-4; clone_size: few; j_call: TRBJ2-3; d_call: TRBD2
cdr3_nt: TGCGCCAGCAGCTTGGAGCAGGCTTTTGTGTCACCCCTCCACTTT; cdr3_aa: CASSLEQAFVSPLHF; v_call: TRBV5-1; clone_size: few; j_call: TRBJ1-6; d_call: .
cdr3_nt: TGTGCCAGCAGCTTACAGCAGGTGACAGATACGCAGTATTTT; cdr3_aa: CASSLQQVTDTQYF; v_call: TRBV11-2; clone_size: .; j_call: TRBJ2-3; d_call: .
cdr3_nt: TGCGCCAGCAGCTTGGCCTTTAAGAGGGAGGGTGAAAAACTGTTTTTT; cdr3_aa: CASSLAFKREGEKLFF; v_call: TRBV5-1; clone_size: .; j_call: TRBJ1-4; d_call: .
cdr3_nt: TGTGCCTGGAGTCGACAGGCAAACACTGAAGCTTTCTTT; cdr3_aa: CAWSRQANTEAFF; v_call: TRBV30; clone_size: few; j_call: TRBJ1-1; d_call: .
cdr3_nt: TGTGCCAGCAGCTTGGGGCCTCGGCAGACCCAGTACTTC; cdr3_aa: CASSLGPRQTQYF; v_call: TRBV11-2; clone_size: .; j_call: TRBJ2-5; d_call: .
cdr3_nt: TGCGCCAGCAGCTTGGAAAGGACTAGCGATAGCTCCTACAATGAGCAGTTCTTC; cdr3_aa: CASSLERTSDSSYNEQFF; v_call: TRBV5-1; clone_size: .; j_call: TRBJ2-1; d_call: TRBD2
cdr3_nt: TGTGCCAGCAGTCCGCCGGACTGGAACACCGGGGAGCTGTTTTTT; cdr3_aa: CASSPPDWNTGELFF; v_call: TRBV12-3/TRBV12-4; clone_size: few; j_call: TRBJ2-2; d_call: .
cdr3_nt: TGTGCCAGCAGCTTCTGGCTAGCGGTCCCACACGAGCAGTACTTC; cdr3_aa: CASSFWLAVPHEQYF; v_call: TRBV5-6; clone_size: .; j_call: TRBJ2-7; d_call: TRBD2
cdr3_nt: TGTGCCAGCAGCTCTACTAGTCCATTCTACAATGAGCAGTTCTTC; cdr3_aa: CASSSTSPFYNEQFF; v_call: TRBV11-2; clone_size: .; j_call: TRBJ2-1; d_call: .
cdr3_nt: TGTGCCAGCCGGGTTTGGGGGCAGGGTCCCTCTGGAAACACCATATATTTT; cdr3_aa: CASRVWGQGPSGNTIYF; v_call: TRBV7-9; clone_size: .; j_call: TRBJ1-3; d_call: .
cdr3_nt: TGTGCCAGCAGTCTTCCCTCAGGGAATTCACCCCTCCACTTT; cdr3_aa: CASSLPSGNSPLHF; v_call: TRBV28; clone_size: .; j_call: TRBJ1-6; d_call: .